The clone carrying this TCR beta chain was found many times. No antigen is known for it. This sample stems from a study of HIV-infected patients and healthy controls. Broader study findings: Mean usage of eight alpha and eight beta V genes differed significantly in HIV-infected patients versus controls. HIV-infected repertoires had significantly higher mean Gini indices than controls, possibly reflecting oligoclonality.

Whole blood was used without fractionation, so all unsorted peripheral T cells were included. 500 ng RNA was reverse transcribed with alpha and beta constant-region primers. Using multiplexing indices, alpha and beta chain libraries were generated apart by chain-specific third strand synthesis. The library had 12-nucleotide molecular identifiers formed by two random hexamers joined together. A short first PCR added P5 and P7 adapter elements and a second index. Via MiXCR, TCRdb re-called the 5' RACE reads, giving one row per CDR3 protein. Of approximately 25,000 distinct CDR3 sequences listed, 8.5% are singletons. Trimming took 7 bases from V and 3 from J, leaving 15 bases between them. This CDR3 has 14 amino acids. CDR1 and CDR2 from the germline V gene are SNHLY and FYNNEI.

The J gene is TRBJ1-1, the V gene TRBV2; TRBD1 is a possible D gene (5 bases). Sequences were obtained from blood. This TCR came from an adult in good health. CDR3 sequence (DNA): TGTGCCAGCAATCGGGACGGGGGGGACACTGAAGCTTTCTTT. Protein product: CASNRDGGDTEAFF.